This T cell receptor (beta chain) was recovered during a study of blood T cell repertoires in COVID-19. On the study more broadly: Some COVID-19 samples were acute and others convalescent; all came from the United States, Italy and Spain. The analysed material was cDNA or gDNA that came from T cells, B-cell-depleted T cells, or PBMCs.

The CDR3 contains 14 residues. V gave up 3 bases and J gave up 0 bases, with 9 bases separating them. Germline V CDR1 and CDR2: SGHRS, YFSETQ. Authors' analysis steps: Amplification from reference gene primers served as the basis for estimated nucleated cell counts. Using immunoSEQ multiplex PCR, the repertoire was profiled, and TCRdb retains in-frame clones only, with some absent. V and J calls and clone size are copied from that table; D and trimming were computed from the DNA. The data contain 95,000 to 150,000 clones, approximately 90% of them seen just once; the ten biggest clones take up about 4.7%.

V usage is TRBV5-1 and J usage is TRBJ1-1, with D uncertain. The sequenced sample was peripheral blood. This TCR came from a man aged 40-49 years with acute or convalescent COVID-19. Here the CDR3 reads CASSSQNLNTEAFF. For the CDR3, the DNA is TGCGCCAGCAGCTCACAGAACTTGAACACTGAAGCTTTCTTT.